The present TCR beta chain was sequenced within a study of T cell repertoires in cytomegalovirus infection. Of note for this clonotype: Its antigen is still unknown.

TCRdb independently ran MiXCR on the reads; one entry per CDR3 protein. This sample has some 200,000 distinct CDR3 sequences, with roughly a fifth found just once. Trimming pared 5 bases from V and 8 bases from J, leaving 12 bases between. Germline lookup yields CDR1 SGHVS and CDR2 FNYEAQ. This CDR3 contains 12 residues. Study-level findings and limits: It was HLA-C-restricted CMV-specific TCR beta clonotypes that dominated the response ex vivo.

Sample: PBMCs. This clonotype originated in a human donor in good health (CMV status not recorded). Some clones in this sample may be carry-over from other donors' samples. This chain connects TRBV7-6 to TRBJ1-2, with D hard to call. CDR3 sequence reads: CASSPPREGYTF. The CDR3 DNA follows: TGTGCCAGCAGCCCCCCCCGGGAGGGCTACACCTTC. The full variable domain, with the rest looked up from reference TRBV7-6 and TRBJ1-2, is GAGVSQSPRYKVTKRGQDVALRCDPISGHVSLYWYRQALGQGPEFLTYFNYEAQQDKSGLPNDRFSAERPEGSISTLTIQRTEQRDSAMYRCASSPPREGYTFGSGTRLTVV.